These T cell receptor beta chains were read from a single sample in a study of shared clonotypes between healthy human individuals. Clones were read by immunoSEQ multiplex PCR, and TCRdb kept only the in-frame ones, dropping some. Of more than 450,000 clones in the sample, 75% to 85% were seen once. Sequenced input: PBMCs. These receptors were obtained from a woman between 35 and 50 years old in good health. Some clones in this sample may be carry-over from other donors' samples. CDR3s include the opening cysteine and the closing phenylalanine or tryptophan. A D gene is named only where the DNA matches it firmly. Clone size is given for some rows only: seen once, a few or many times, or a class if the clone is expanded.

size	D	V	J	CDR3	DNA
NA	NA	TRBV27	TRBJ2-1	CASSPRGDYNEQFF	TGTGCCAGCAGCCCCAGGGGTGACTACAATGAGCAGTTCTTC
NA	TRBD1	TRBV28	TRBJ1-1	CASIRQGYKVKTEAFF	TGTGCCAGCATAAGACAGGGGTACAAGGTGAAAACTGAAGCTTTCTTT
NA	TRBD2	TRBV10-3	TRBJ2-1	CAISPTSGAHNEQFF	TGTGCCATCAGCCCGACTAGCGGGGCCCACAATGAGCAGTTCTTC
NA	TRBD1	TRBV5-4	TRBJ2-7	CASSLQGARYEQYF	TGTGCCAGCAGCTTACAGGGGGCCCGCTACGAGCAGTACTTC
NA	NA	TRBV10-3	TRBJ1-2	CAISEATEDGYTF	TGTGCCATCAGTGAAGCGACAGAGGATGGCTACACCTTC
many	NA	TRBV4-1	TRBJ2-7	CASSQDGVYEQYF	TGCGCCAGCAGCCAAGACGGTGTCTACGAGCAGTACTTC
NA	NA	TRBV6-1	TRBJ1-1	CASNPGPMNTEAFF	TGTGCCAGCAATCCGGGACCCATGAACACTGAAGCTTTCTTT
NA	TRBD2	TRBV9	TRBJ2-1	CASSPGVAGYEQFF	TGTGCCAGCAGCCCCGGGGTAGCGGGATATGAGCAGTTCTTC
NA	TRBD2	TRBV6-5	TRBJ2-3	CASSRGADTQYF	TGTGCCAGCAGCCGGGGGGCAGATACGCAGTATTTT
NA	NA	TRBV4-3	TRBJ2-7	CASSQETIGRVTGYEQYF	TGCGCCAGCAGCCAAGAAACTATAGGCAGGGTAACGGGCTACGAGCAGTACTTC
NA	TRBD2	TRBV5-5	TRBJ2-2	CASSSPRGSLGTGELFF	TGTGCCAGCAGCTCTCCCCGCGGGAGCCTAGGCACCGGGGAGCTGTTTTTT
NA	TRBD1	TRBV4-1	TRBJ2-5	CASSHPGQRQETQYF	TGCGCCAGCAGCCATCCGGGACAGCGACAAGAGACCCAGTACTTC
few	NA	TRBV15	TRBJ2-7	CATGEERADEQYF	TGTGCCACCGGGGAGGAGAGGGCAGACGAGCAGTACTTC
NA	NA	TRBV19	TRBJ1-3	CASSILDSYSGNTIYF	TGTGCCAGTAGTATATTGGACAGCTACTCTGGAAACACCATATATTTT
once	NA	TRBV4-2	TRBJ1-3	CASSQNGGTSGNTIYF	TGTGCCAGCAGCCAAAACGGGGGAACCTCTGGAAACACCATATATTTT
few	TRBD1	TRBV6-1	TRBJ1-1	CASSSGTVENTEAFF	TGTGCCAGCAGCTCAGGGACAGTTGAGAACACTGAAGCTTTCTTT
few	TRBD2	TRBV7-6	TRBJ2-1	CASSILADPRHEQFF	TGTGCCAGCAGCATACTAGCGGACCCTCGCCATGAGCAGTTCTTC
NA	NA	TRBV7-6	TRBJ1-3	CASSPRISGNTIYF	TGTGCCAGCAGCCCGAGGATCTCTGGAAACACCATATATTTT
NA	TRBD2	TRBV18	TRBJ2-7	CASSPGLAGLYEQYF	TGTGCCAGCTCACCAGGGCTAGCGGGGCTCTACGAGCAGTACTTC
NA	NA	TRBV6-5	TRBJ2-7	CATRPLGRSSYEQYF	TGTGCCACAAGGCCCCTGGGACGGAGCTCCTACGAGCAGTACTTC
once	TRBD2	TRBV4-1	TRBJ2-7	CASSQVGLAGVGYEQYF	TGCGCCAGCAGCCAAGTCGGCCTAGCGGGAGTGGGGTACGAGCAGTACTTC
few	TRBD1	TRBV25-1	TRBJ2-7	CASSESGTGDYEQYF	TGTGCCAGCAGTGAATCGGGGACAGGGGACTACGAGCAGTACTTC
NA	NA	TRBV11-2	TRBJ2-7	CASSATYEQYF	TGTGCCAGCAGCGCCACCTACGAGCAGTACTTC